Following are 19 T cell receptor beta chains from one sample sequenced in a study of chemoradiotherapy in HPV16-positive cancers. The protocol was immunoSEQ multiplex PCR, while the TCRdb copy is restricted to in-frame clones and leaves out a portion. The sample consists of fewer than 40,000 clones, more than 70% of them appearing once. The sequencing here drew on blood, taken from a patient who underwent chemoradiotherapy. The receptors come from a human donor with HPV-associated anogenital cancer.

The chain couples TRBV5-6 to TRBJ2-7; 8 bases agree with TRBD1. CDR3 length: 14 amino acids. V was clipped by 10 bases and J by 2 bases; unmatched bases: 11. Germline-derived CDR1 and CDR2 are SGHDT and YYEEEE. The CDR3 nucleotides read TGTGCCGTAACAAGACAGGGGATCCCCTACGAGCAGTACTTC. This gives the protein CAVTRQGIPYEQYF.

V is TRBV5-1 and J is TRBJ2-5; either TRBD1 or TRBD2 may fit D (5 bases each). Trimming cost V 0 bases and J 5 bases, with 23 bases left between them. Germline V gene data show CDR1 as SGHRS and CDR2 as YFSETQ. This CDR3 comprises 18 residues. The chain's CDR3 is CASSLALEGTPMRETQYF. The CDR3, as DNA: TGCGCCAGCAGCTTGGCCCTAGAAGGGACCCCGATGCGGGAGACCCAGTACTTC.

This chain connects TRBV5-5 to TRBJ1-2, with 7 bases aligning to TRBD1. Germline CDR1 SGHKS, CDR2 YYEKEE (reference sequence). The CDR3 totals 14 residues. Trimming took 4 bases from V and 2 from J; bases not matched to a gene: 5. CDR3 in amino acids: CASSRQGGNYGYTF. Written as DNA, the CDR3 is TGTGCCAGCAGCCGACAGGGAGGGAACTATGGCTACACCTTC.

The chain links TRBV30 to TRBJ1-2; 8 positions match TRBD1. Germline CDR1 GTSNPN, CDR2 SVGIG (reference sequence). Germline trimming cut 3 bases from V and 4 bases from J; bases unmatched to any gene: 16. The CDR3 loop spans 17 amino acids. CDR3 in amino acids: CAWRPGRGLDRSYGYTF. The CDR3 DNA reads TGTGCCTGGAGGCCCGGCAGGGGGCTTGATAGGAGCTATGGCTACACCTTC. The whole variable domain, filled in from reference TRBV30 and TRBJ1-2, reads SQTIHQWPATLVQPVGSPLSLECTVEGTSNPNLYWYRQAAGRGLQLLFYSVGIGQISSEVPQNLSASRPQDRQFILSSKKLLLSDSGFYLCAWRPGRGLDRSYGYTFGSGTRLTVV.

This chain uses TRBV5-8 with TRBJ1-1; D is ambiguous. This CDR3 has 15 amino acids. Germline CDR1 reads SGHTS; CDR2 reads YDEGEE. V was pared by 10 bases and J by 5 bases, with 24 bases between. The CDR3 DNA is TGTGCCTCCAGCCCCGGGCAGGCCTTATGGACTGAAGCTTTCTTT. Translated, it gives CASSPGQALWTEAFF.

The gene calls are TRBV6-6 and TRBJ1-1; no firm D call. Germline V CDR1 and CDR2: MNHNY, SVGAGI (reference sequence). Between the trimmed V and J ends, which lost 2 bases and 5 bases, there was a span of 6 bases. The CDR3 is 12 residues long. The CDR3 is CASSYGGTEAFF. The CDR3 bases are TGTGCCAGCAGTTACGGTGGGACTGAAGCTTTCTTT.

This chain connects TRBV9 to TRBJ2-7; 7 bases are a match to TRBD1. The CDR3 has 13 amino acids. V lost 3 bases to trimming and J lost 0 bases; unmatched junction nucleotides: 0. The germline CDR1 and CDR2 sequences are SGDLS and YYNGEE. In DNA, the CDR3 is TGTGCCAGCAGCGACAGGGGCTCCTACGAGCAGTACTTC. It yields the protein CASSDRGSYEQYF.

The chain joins TRBV13 to TRBJ2-2; D uncertain. Deletions cut 5 bases from V and 4 bases from J, with 8 bases between. This CDR3 has 13 amino acids. Germline CDR1 and CDR2: PRHDT and FYEKMQ (reference sequence). CDR3 coding DNA: TGTGCCAGCAGCGAGAGTCCCACCGGGGAGCTGTTTTTT. It is translated as CASSESPTGELFF.

The chain uses TRBV11-1 and TRBJ1-2; no firm D call. Trimming shortened V by 5 bases and J by 7 bases, and 11 bases separated the two germline ends. The CDR3 loop spans 12 amino acids. The germline CDR1 and CDR2 sequences are SGHAT and FQDESV (reference sequence). This chain's CDR3 is CASSPASGGYTF. Here the CDR3 DNA reads TGTGCCAGCAGCCCAGCCTCAGGTGGCTACACCTTC. The variable domain in full, completed from reference TRBV11-1 and TRBJ1-2, reads EAEVAQSPRYKITEKSQAVAFWCDPISGHATLYWYRQILGQGPELLVQFQDESVVDDSQLPKDRFSAERLKGVDSTLKIQPAELGDSAMYLCASSPASGGYTFGSGTRLTVV.

This clone was observed once. The genes are TRBV5-1 and TRBJ1-1; D gene uncertain. This CDR3 has 15 residues. V dropped 4 bases and J dropped 6 bases, with 19 bases sitting between them. Looked up from germline, CDR1 is SGHRS and CDR2 is YFSETQ. The chain's CDR3 is CASSPTRSVVSEAFF. For the CDR3, the DNA is TGCGCCAGCAGCCCGACCCGAAGCGTAGTGTCTGAAGCTTTCTTT.

The chain uses TRBV4-1 and TRBJ1-6; perhaps TRBD1 as D (5 bases). Germline V CDR1 and CDR2: MGHRA, YSYEKL. The CDR3 spans 15 residues. V shed 4 bases and J shed 9 bases, with 16 bases lying between them. DNA for the CDR3: TGCGCCAGCAGCCCAGACGGATCAGGGAGTTCACCCCTCCACTTT. The encoded protein is CASSPDGSGSSPLHF.

The chain combines TRBV28 with TRBJ2-7, with D possibly matching TRBD1 (5 bases). The CDR3 runs to 13 residues. Germline-derived CDR1 and CDR2 are MDHEN and SYDVKM. The V end was cut by 3 bases, the J end by 4 bases, with 10 bases between. The CDR3 bases are TGTGCCAGCAGTTTTTTAAGGGGTTACGAGCAGTACTTC. This gives the protein CASSFLRGYEQYF. The whole variable domain, remainder taken from reference TRBV28 and TRBJ2-7, is DVKVTQSSRYLVKRTGEKVFLECVQDMDHENMFWYRQDPGLGLRLIYFSYDVKMKEKGDIPEGYSVSREKKERFSLILESASTNQTSMYLCASSFLRGYEQYFGPGTRLTVT.

The chain has TRBV7-9 and TRBJ2-3; 8 positions match TRBD2. This CDR3 region has 15 residues. Germline CDR1 is SEHNR and CDR2 is FQNEAQ (reference sequence). The V gene end was trimmed by 3 bases and the J gene end by 3 bases; junction bases not matched to a gene: 5. The CDR3 DNA is TGTGCCAGCAGCTTCGATCCTAGCGGGACAGATACGCAGTATTTT. Its protein is CASSFDPSGTDTQYF.

This rearrangement joins TRBV28 to TRBJ2-7; TRBD1 aligns across 8 bases. After removal of 5 bases from V and 5 bases from J, the junction contained 5 bases not matched to a gene. Germline V gene sequence: CDR1 MDHEN, CDR2 SYDVKM. This CDR3 is built from 13 residues. CDR3 DNA: TGTGCCAGCAGTGGACAGGGAAACCACGAGCAGTACTTC. Protein product: CASSGQGNHEQYF.

This clone appeared a single time. The genes are TRBV30 and TRBJ1-2, with TRBD1 matching 8 bases. This CDR3 has 17 amino acids. Trimming cost V 5 bases and J 2 bases; bases outside gene matches: 16. Germline V gene sequence: CDR1 GTSNPN, CDR2 SVGIG (reference sequence). CDR3 sequence: CAWLDPRGLKRNYGYTF. CDR3 nucleotides: TGTGCCTGGTTAGACCCCAGGGGGCTTAAGAGAAACTATGGCTACACCTTC.

The chain employs TRBV2 and TRBJ2-2, with D unresolved. Germline V gene sequence: CDR1 SNHLY, CDR2 FYNNEI. This CDR3 region has 14 residues. Deletions cut 4 bases from V and 3 bases from J, with 9 bases between. Here the CDR3 DNA reads TGTGCCAGCAGTGTCTTTTCCTACACCGGGGAGCTGTTTTTT. Translated, it gives CASSVFSYTGELFF.

The chain links TRBV7-2 to TRBJ2-1; D gene ambiguous. Trimming took 5 bases from V and 4 from J, leaving 3 bases between them. Germline loops: CDR1 SGHTA, CDR2 FQGNSA. The CDR3 loop spans 11 amino acids. The CDR3, as DNA: TGTGCCAGCAGCCCATACAATGAGCAGTTCTTC. Translating it yields CASSPYNEQFF.

This chain's CDR3 is CASSLGGLAKNIQYF. The CDR3 region has the DNA TGTGCCAGCAGCTTAGGGGGGTTAGCTAAAAACATTCAGTACTTC. J is TRBJ2-4 and V is TRBV11-2; TRBD1 or TRBD2 may be the D gene (5 bases each). CDR1 is SGHAT, CDR2 FQNNGV, per germline. Trimming left V 1 base short and J 4 bases short, with 11 bases between. The CDR3 spans 15 residues.

This chain links TRBV9 with TRBJ2-3; tentatively, D is TRBD1 (5 bases). Germline V CDR1 and CDR2: SGDLS, YYNGEE. Between the trimmed V and J ends, which lost 0 bases and 1 base, there was a span of 15 bases. This CDR3 is 17 amino acids long. This CDR3 is CASSVEDTGPGTDTQYF. CDR3 nucleotides: TGTGCCAGCAGCGTAGAGGACACTGGACCGGGCACAGATACGCAGTATTTT.